This T cell receptor beta chain was found in a study of response to subunit inactivated influenza vaccine. Study-level findings and limits: Authors proposed each seasonal influenza vaccination draws in few new T cells.

TCRdb reprocessed the RT-PCR reads with MiXCR, giving one entry per CDR3 protein. The data show 540,000 or so distinct CDR3 sequences, 13% seen once. V was clipped by 2 bases and J by 0 bases; unmatched bases: 7. The CDR3 consists of 15 residues. In germline, CDR1 is DFQATT, CDR2 SNEGSKA (reference sequence). To note about this clonotype: As yet, its antigen is unknown.

Sample: PBMCs from blood, taken 45 days after vaccination. The TCR originated in a man aged 45-65 years who received an inactivated influenza vaccine. The V call is TRBV20-1, the J call TRBJ2-7; 7 nucleotides align to TRBD1. CDR3 residues: CSARYSGTDSYEQYF. In DNA, the CDR3 is TGCAGTGCTAGATACTCCGGGACAGACTCCTACGAGCAGTACTTC.